This T cell receptor beta chain was profiled in a study of response to subunit inactivated influenza vaccine. MiXCR, applied by TCRdb to the RT-PCR reads, yields one record per CDR3 protein. The sample includes roughly 500,000 distinct CDR3 sequences, 25% of them seen just once. This clonotype was detected only a few times. CDR1 is ENHRY and CDR2 is SYGVKD in the germline V gene. Trimming removed 9 bases from V and 1 base from J; junction bases left unmatched: 10. This CDR3 is 15 amino acids long. The rearrangement joins TRBV10-3 to TRBJ2-3; TRBD1 aligns across 7 bases. This TCR was sampled from a man aged 50 to 59 who received an inactivated influenza vaccine. This specimen was CD4+ T cells sorted from PBMCs, taken more than 4 days after vaccination. CDR3 region: CAIANTGVRTDTQYF. As DNA, the CDR3 is TGTGCCATAGCAAATACAGGGGTCCGCACAGATACGCAGTATTTT.